This is a list of T cell receptor beta chains from one sample in a study of response to subunit inactivated influenza vaccine. From the RT-PCR reads, TCRdb called clonotypes with MiXCR, one entry per CDR3 protein. The table shows around 190,000 distinct CDR3 sequences, with about a tenth occurring only once. The sample here was non-naive T cells sorted from PBMCs, taken on the day of vaccination. Every receptor here comes from a man aged 45-60 years who received an inactivated influenza vaccine. CDR3s include the opening cysteine and the closing phenylalanine or tryptophan. Fields, in order: CDR3 DNA, CDR3 protein, V gene, clone size, D gene, J gene. The D gene is left open where the match is weak. Clone size, where shown, is once, few, many, or a class for clones that have expanded.

DNA: TGCAGTACCACGTCACCGGGGACTAATGAGCAGTTCTTC
CDR3: CSTTSPGTNEQFF
V: TRBV20-1
size: many
D: -
J: TRBJ2-1

DNA: TGTGCCACCAGCAGAGATCTCCAGAACACTGAAGCTTTCTTT
CDR3: CATSRDLQNTEAFF
V: TRBV15
size: -
D: -
J: TRBJ1-1

DNA: TGTGCCAGCAGCCGTCGGACCCTGATCTATGGCTACACCTTC
CDR3: CASSRRTLIYGYTF
V: TRBV5-6
size: many
D: -
J: TRBJ1-2

DNA: TGTGCCAGCAGCTTAGGTCTAGGGACAGAGACCCAGTACTTC
CDR3: CASSLGLGTETQYF
V: TRBV7-2
size: few
D: -
J: TRBJ2-5

DNA: TGCGCCAGCAGCCAAGCTGCAGGGGTAATGGACGAGCAGTACTTC
CDR3: CASSQAAGVMDEQYF
V: TRBV4-1
size: many
D: -
J: TRBJ2-7

DNA: TGTGCCAGCAGCTTTGTCCCCACGCGCTCAGGGGTGTCTAACTATGGCTACACCTTC
CDR3: CASSFVPTRSGVSNYGYTF
V: TRBV7-4
size: few
D: -
J: TRBJ1-2

DNA: TGTGCCACCAGTGCGGCAGGGGGCAATGAGCAGTTCTTC
CDR3: CATSAAGGNEQFF
V: TRBV24-1
size: many
D: TRBD1
J: TRBJ2-1

DNA: TGTGCCAGCAGTGAGGGACAGGGGAGCACAGATACGCAGTATTTT
CDR3: CASSEGQGSTDTQYF
V: TRBV6-2/TRBV6-3
size: few
D: TRBD1
J: TRBJ2-3

DNA: TGTGCCAGCAGTTATCCGGGACAGGGACACAATGAGCAGTTCTTC
CDR3: CASSYPGQGHNEQFF
V: TRBV6-5
size: few
D: TRBD1
J: TRBJ2-1

DNA: TGTGCCAGCACCAAGGATTGGGATGCTAGCGGAGCTTCTTCAAATACGCAGTATTTT
CDR3: CASTKDWDASGASSNTQYF
V: TRBV3-1
size: -
D: TRBD2
J: TRBJ2-3

DNA: TGCGCCAGCAGCCAAGTAGACTACAGGGAGTATGGATCACCCCTCCACTTT
CDR3: CASSQVDYREYGSPLHF
V: TRBV4-3
size: -
D: -
J: TRBJ1-6

DNA: TGTGCCAGCAGCCCGTTAAGCACAGATACGCAGTATTTT
CDR3: CASSPLSTDTQYF
V: TRBV5-5
size: -
D: -
J: TRBJ2-3

DNA: TGCGCCAGCAGCTTGGATGGATCTGGGGCCAACGTCCTGACTTTC
CDR3: CASSLDGSGANVLTF
V: TRBV5-1
size: many
D: -
J: TRBJ2-6

DNA: TGCGCCAGCAGGTGGGGGGAGATGAACACTGAAGCTTTCTTT
CDR3: CASRWGEMNTEAFF
V: TRBV5-1
size: -
D: -
J: TRBJ1-1

DNA: TGTGCCTGGAGTCAGTGGGGCTCAGATACGCAGTATTTT
CDR3: CAWSQWGSDTQYF
V: TRBV30
size: -
D: -
J: TRBJ2-3

DNA: TGTGCCAGCAGGGGGGGAGGTGTCAAAAACATTCAGTACTTC
CDR3: CASRGGGVKNIQYF
V: TRBV28
size: few
D: -
J: TRBJ2-4

DNA: TGCGCCAGCAGCTCCCTCGGAGGGGATGAGCAGTTCTTC
CDR3: CASSSLGGDEQFF
V: TRBV5-1
size: -
D: -
J: TRBJ2-1

DNA: TGTGCCAGCACCCCGACAGGGGGGAACACCATATATTTT
CDR3: CASTPTGGNTIYF
V: TRBV12-3/TRBV12-4
size: -
D: TRBD1
J: TRBJ1-3

DNA: TGCAGTTATTCAAACCAGATCTCTGGGGCCAACGTCCTGACTTTC
CDR3: CSYSNQISGANVLTF
V: TRBV29-1
size: -
D: -
J: TRBJ2-6

DNA: TGTGCCAGCAGCGCGGGTCCGGATAATGAGCAGTTCTTC
CDR3: CASSAGPDNEQFF
V: TRBV9
size: few
D: -
J: TRBJ2-1

DNA: TGTGCCAGCAGCCTCTACCAAGAGACCCAGTACTTC
CDR3: CASSLYQETQYF
V: TRBV7-9
size: many
D: -
J: TRBJ2-5

DNA: TGTGCCAGCACCATAGCGGGAGTTGTCGATGAGCAGTTCTTC
CDR3: CASTIAGVVDEQFF
V: TRBV7-9
size: few
D: TRBD2
J: TRBJ2-1

DNA: TGCGCCAGCAGCCAAGAGAACGGGGTCGGGGAGCTGTTTTTT
CDR3: CASSQENGVGELFF
V: TRBV4-3
size: few
D: -
J: TRBJ2-2

DNA: TGCGCCAGCAGCCACCAAGACAGGGGGCGAGGGGCTTTCTTT
CDR3: CASSHQDRGRGAFF
V: TRBV4-3
size: -
D: TRBD1
J: TRBJ1-1

DNA: TGTGCCACCAGCAGCCCTACAGGGGTCGACGAGCAGTACTTC
CDR3: CATSSPTGVDEQYF
V: TRBV15
size: -
D: TRBD1
J: TRBJ2-7

DNA: TGCGCCAGCAGCCCCATTACAGGTGATTTGGGCACAGATACGCAGTATTTT
CDR3: CASSPITGDLGTDTQYF
V: TRBV4-3
size: many
D: -
J: TRBJ2-3

DNA: TGTGCCAGCAGGGGACTAGCCGCGAACACCGGGGAGCTGTTTTTT
CDR3: CASRGLAANTGELFF
V: TRBV2
size: many
D: TRBD2
J: TRBJ2-2

DNA: TGTGCCAGCAGCTTAGTTGGGACTAGCGGGGGGCGCTACAATGAGCAGTTCTTC
CDR3: CASSLVGTSGGRYNEQFF
V: TRBV11-2
size: few
D: TRBD2
J: TRBJ2-1

DNA: TGTGCCAGCAGCGCGCGGGACTCCGGACCCTACGAGCAGTACTTC
CDR3: CASSARDSGPYEQYF
V: TRBV5-5
size: few
D: -
J: TRBJ2-7

DNA: TGTGCCAGCAAAAGCGGGGCGATGAACACTGAAGCTTTCTTT
CDR3: CASKSGAMNTEAFF
V: TRBV27
size: many
D: -
J: TRBJ1-1

DNA: TGCAGTGCTAGAGATACCCGTACGAACACCGGGGAGCTGTTTTTT
CDR3: CSARDTRTNTGELFF
V: TRBV20-1
size: few
D: -
J: TRBJ2-2

DNA: TGCAGTGCTACAACAGGGGTGGATCAGCCCCAGCATTTT
CDR3: CSATTGVDQPQHF
V: TRBV20-1
size: few
D: TRBD1
J: TRBJ1-5

DNA: TGTGCCAGCTCACCAACGGTCCCGGACACCGGGGAGCTGTTTTTT
CDR3: CASSPTVPDTGELFF
V: TRBV18
size: -
D: -
J: TRBJ2-2

DNA: TGCGCCAGCAGCCTACTAAGCGGGGGGGCTAGAAGGAATTCACCCCTCCACTTT
CDR3: CASSLLSGGARRNSPLHF
V: TRBV4-1
size: few
D: -
J: TRBJ1-6

DNA: TGTGCCAGCAGTTCCGGACTAGGAAGGGAGACCCAGTACTTC
CDR3: CASSSGLGRETQYF
V: TRBV27
size: few
D: TRBD2
J: TRBJ2-5

DNA: TGCGCCAGCAGCTTGGCTGGCGACAGGGGGGGCGAGCAGTTCTTC
CDR3: CASSLAGDRGGEQFF
V: TRBV5-1
size: few
D: TRBD1
J: TRBJ2-1

DNA: TGCAGTGCTAGTCGTGCACCGGGACTAGCGTCCTACGAGCAGTACTTC
CDR3: CSASRAPGLASYEQYF
V: TRBV20-1
size: many
D: TRBD2
J: TRBJ2-7

DNA: TGTGCCAGCAGAGGTGTCCGGGACATCACCTACGAGCAGTACTTC
CDR3: CASRGVRDITYEQYF
V: TRBV7-9
size: -
D: -
J: TRBJ2-7